This is a list of T cell receptor beta chains from one sample in a study of cytomegalovirus exposure and HLA in healthy donors. Method: immunoSEQ multiplex PCR; TCRdb's copy keeps in-frame clones and lacks some. Of around 150,000 clones listed, roughly 80% were seen once; the top ten hold 4.9%. The sample comprised PBMCs. The source of these receptors is a male donor in good health and CMV-seronegative. CDR3s include the opening cysteine and the closing phenylalanine or tryptophan. A D gene is named only where the DNA matches it firmly. Size is omitted from some rows. Given values are once, few, many or a class for expanded clones.

>.|TRBD2|TRBJ2-2|TRBV7-9
CASSVSGGPGELFF
TGTGCCAGCAGTGTGTCGGGGGGGCCCGGGGAGCTGTTTTTT
>.|TRBD2|TRBJ2-7|TRBV5-8
CASSLKLAGDF
TGTGCCAGCAGCTTGAAGCTAGCGGGCGACTTC
>.|.|TRBJ1-3|TRBV12-2
CASRLALTGDYSGNTIYF
TGTGCAAGTCGCTTAGCCTTGACAGGGGACTACTCTGGAAACACCATATATTTT
>.|TRBD1|TRBJ1-2|TRBV10-3
CAISERTGGGEDYGYTF
TGTGCCATCAGTGAGAGGACAGGGGGCGGGGAAGACTATGGCTACACCTTC
>.|TRBD1|TRBJ2-4|TRBV4-1
CASSQGSGTGNSIQYF
TGCGCCAGCAGCCAAGGCTCCGGGACAGGGAATAGCATTCAGTACTTC
>once|TRBD2|TRBJ2-3|TRBV11-2
CASTLGVRGDTQYF
TGTGCCAGCACTTTAGGGGTGCGGGGGGATACGCAGTATTTT
>.|TRBD1|TRBJ2-7|TRBV4-1
CASSQMYRGHEQYF
TGCGCCAGCAGCCAGATGTACAGGGGTCACGAGCAGTACTTC
>.|TRBD2|TRBJ2-1|TRBV5-8
CASSPVLGLANNEQFF
TGTGCCAGCAGCCCTGTTCTTGGACTAGCCAACAATGAGCAGTTCTTC
>.|.|TRBJ2-7|TRBV6-5
CASSYHPRTPAIF
TGTGCCAGCAGTTACCACCCTCGGACTCCGGCAATCTTC
>.|TRBD2|TRBJ2-7|TRBV5-4
CASSLASGGPYEQYF
TGTGCCAGCAGCTTGGCTAGCGGGGGGCCTTACGAGCAGTACTTC
>.|TRBD1|TRBJ2-7|TRBV28
CASSSRTGKNYEQYF
TGTGCCAGCAGTTCTAGGACAGGAAAAAACTACGAGCAGTACTTC